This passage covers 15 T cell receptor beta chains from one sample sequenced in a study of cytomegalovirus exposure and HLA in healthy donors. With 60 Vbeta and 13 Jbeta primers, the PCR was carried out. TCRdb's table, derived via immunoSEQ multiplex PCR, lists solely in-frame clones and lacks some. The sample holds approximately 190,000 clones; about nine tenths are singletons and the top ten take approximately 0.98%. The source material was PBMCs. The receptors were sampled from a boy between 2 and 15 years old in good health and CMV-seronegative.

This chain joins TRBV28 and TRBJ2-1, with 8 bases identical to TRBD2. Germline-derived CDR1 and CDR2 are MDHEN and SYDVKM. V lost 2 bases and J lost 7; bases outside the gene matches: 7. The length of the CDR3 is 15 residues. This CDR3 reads CASSLNGGARNEQFF. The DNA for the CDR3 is TGTGCCAGCAGTTTAAACGGGGGGGCCAGGAATGAGCAGTTCTTC.

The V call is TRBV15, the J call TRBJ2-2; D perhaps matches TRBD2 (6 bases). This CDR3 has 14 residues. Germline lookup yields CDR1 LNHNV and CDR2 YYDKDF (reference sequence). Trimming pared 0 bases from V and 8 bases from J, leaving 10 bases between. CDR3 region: CATSREGGDGELFF. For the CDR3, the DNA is TGTGCCACCAGCAGAGAGGGCGGGGATGGGGAGCTGTTTTTT. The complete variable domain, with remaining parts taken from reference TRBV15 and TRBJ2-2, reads DAMVIQNPRYQVTQFGKPVTLSCSQTLNHNVMYWYQQKSSQAPKLLFHYYDKDFNNEADTPDNFQSRRPNTSFCFLDIRSPGLGDTAMYLCATSREGGDGELFFGEGSRLTVL.

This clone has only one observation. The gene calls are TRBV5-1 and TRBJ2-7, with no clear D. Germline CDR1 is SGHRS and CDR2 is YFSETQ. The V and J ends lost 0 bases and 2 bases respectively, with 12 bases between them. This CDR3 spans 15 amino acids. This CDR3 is CASSLVAVPAYEQYF. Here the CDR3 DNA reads TGCGCCAGCAGCTTGGTGGCGGTCCCAGCCTACGAGCAGTACTTC.

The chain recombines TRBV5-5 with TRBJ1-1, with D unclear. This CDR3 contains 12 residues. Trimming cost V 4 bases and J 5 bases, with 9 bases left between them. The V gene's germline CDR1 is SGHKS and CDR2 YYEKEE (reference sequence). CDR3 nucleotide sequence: TGTGCCAGCAGCCCGCCGGGGACTGAAGCTTTCTTT. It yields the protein CASSPPGTEAFF. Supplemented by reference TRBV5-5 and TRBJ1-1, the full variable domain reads DAGVTQSPTHLIKTRGQQVTLRCSPISGHKSVSWYQQVLGQGPQFIFQYYEKEERGRGNFPDRFSARQFPNYSSELNVNALLLGDSALYLCASSPPGTEAFFGQGTRLTVV.

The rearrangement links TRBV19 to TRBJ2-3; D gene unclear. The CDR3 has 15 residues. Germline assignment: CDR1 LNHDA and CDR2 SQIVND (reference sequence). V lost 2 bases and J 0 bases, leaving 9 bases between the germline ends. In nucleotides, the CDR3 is TGTGCCAGTAGTATAAGCGACGTCAGCACAGATACGCAGTATTTT. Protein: CASSISDVSTDTQYF.

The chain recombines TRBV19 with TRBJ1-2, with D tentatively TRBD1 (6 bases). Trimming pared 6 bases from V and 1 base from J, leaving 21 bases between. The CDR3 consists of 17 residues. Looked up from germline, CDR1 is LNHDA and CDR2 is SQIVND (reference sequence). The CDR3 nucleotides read TGTGCCAGTAGAAGGATAGACAGGACAGAGGTTAACTATGGCTACACCTTC. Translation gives CASRRIDRTEVNYGYTF.

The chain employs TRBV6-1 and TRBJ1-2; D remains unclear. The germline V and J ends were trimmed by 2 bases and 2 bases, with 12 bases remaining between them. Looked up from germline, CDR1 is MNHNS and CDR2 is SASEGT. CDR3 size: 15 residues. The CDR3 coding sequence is TGTGCCAGCAGTGAAAGGCCTCAACAGAACTATGGCTACACCTTC. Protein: CASSERPQQNYGYTF.

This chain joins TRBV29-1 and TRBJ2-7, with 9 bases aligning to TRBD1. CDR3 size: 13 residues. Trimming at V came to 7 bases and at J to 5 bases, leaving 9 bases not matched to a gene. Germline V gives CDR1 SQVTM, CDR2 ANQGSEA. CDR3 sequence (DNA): TGCAGCGGCAGAGGACAGGGGAAGGACGAGCAGTACTTC. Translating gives CSGRGQGKDEQYF.

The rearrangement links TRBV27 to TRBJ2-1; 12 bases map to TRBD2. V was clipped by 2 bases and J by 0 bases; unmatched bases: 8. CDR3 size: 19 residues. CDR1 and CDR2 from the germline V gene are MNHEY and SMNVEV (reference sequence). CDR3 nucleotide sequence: TGTGCCAGCAGTTTACGCGTTCGACTAGCGGGAGACTCCTACAATGAGCAGTTCTTC. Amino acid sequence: CASSLRVRLAGDSYNEQFF.

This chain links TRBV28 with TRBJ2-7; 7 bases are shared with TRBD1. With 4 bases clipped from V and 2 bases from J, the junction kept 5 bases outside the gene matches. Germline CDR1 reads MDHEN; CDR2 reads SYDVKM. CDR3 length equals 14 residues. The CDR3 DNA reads TGTGCCAGCAGTTCGGGACAGACTCCCTACGAGCAGTACTTC. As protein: CASSSGQTPYEQYF.

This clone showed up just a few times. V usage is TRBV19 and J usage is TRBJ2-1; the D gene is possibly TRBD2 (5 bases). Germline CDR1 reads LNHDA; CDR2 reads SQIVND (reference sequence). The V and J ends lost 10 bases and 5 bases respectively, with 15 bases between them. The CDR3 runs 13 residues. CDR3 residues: CATGLRADNEQFF. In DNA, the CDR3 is TGTGCCACCGGGCTCCGAGCGGACAATGAGCAGTTCTTC.

This chain's CDR3 is CASSLYGTSTNEQFF. The CDR3 DNA follows: TGTGCCAGCAGTTTATATGGTACGAGTACGAATGAGCAGTTCTTC. This chain uses TRBV27 with TRBJ2-1; D gene ambiguous. CDR1 and CDR2 from the germline V gene are MNHEY and SMNVEV (reference sequence). The CDR3 is made up of 15 amino acids. V lost 1 base, J lost 7 bases, and 14 bases lay in between.

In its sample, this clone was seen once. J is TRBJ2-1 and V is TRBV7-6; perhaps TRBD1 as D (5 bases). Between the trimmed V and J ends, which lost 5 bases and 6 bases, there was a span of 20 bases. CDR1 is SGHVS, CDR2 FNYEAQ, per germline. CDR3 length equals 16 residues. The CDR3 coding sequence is TGTGCCAGCAGCCCTACTTCTAGGGGTTTCCGCAATGAGCAGTTCTTC. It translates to CASSPTSRGFRNEQFF.

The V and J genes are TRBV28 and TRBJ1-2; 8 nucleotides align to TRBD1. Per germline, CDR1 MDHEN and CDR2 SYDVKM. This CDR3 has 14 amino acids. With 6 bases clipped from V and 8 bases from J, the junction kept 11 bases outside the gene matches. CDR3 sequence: CASSKQGAQRGYTF. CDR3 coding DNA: TGTGCCAGCAGCAAGCAGGGGGCGCAAAGGGGCTACACCTTC.

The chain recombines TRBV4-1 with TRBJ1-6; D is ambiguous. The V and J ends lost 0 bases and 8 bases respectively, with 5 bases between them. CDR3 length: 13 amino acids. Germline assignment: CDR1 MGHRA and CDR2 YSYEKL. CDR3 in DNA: TGCGCCAGCAGCCAAGATCCAGATTCACCCCTCCACTTT. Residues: CASSQDPDSPLHF.